These T cell receptor beta chains were read from a single sample in a study of blood T cells in healthy people across ages. Via MiXCR, TCRdb re-called the 5' RACE reads, giving one row per CDR3 protein. The data contain some 670,000 distinct CDR3 sequences, approximately 52% of them singletons. Input material: blood. These receptors originate from a woman over 75 in good health. Each CDR3 is given without its conserved first and last residue.

cdr3_aa: SARGGDRNTEAF; v_call: TRBV20-1
cdr3_aa: ASRWTGASDEQF; v_call: TRBV7-9
cdr3_aa: ASSLVGRDSKSTGELF; v_call: TRBV7-9
cdr3_aa: ASSLFSSTSGKSHEQY; v_call: TRBV7-2
cdr3_aa: ASSPPVVYNEQF; v_call: TRBV18
cdr3_aa: ATEGPAANTQY; v_call: TRBV24-1
cdr3_aa: ASRGLPGANVLT; v_call: TRBV28
cdr3_aa: ASSPHRDQETQY; v_call: TRBV14
cdr3_aa: SAAPLGTTNEKLF; v_call: TRBV20-1
cdr3_aa: ATSRSRQVSGEQY; v_call: TRBV15
cdr3_aa: ASSLSRVGGVQH; v_call: TRBV27
cdr3_aa: SVAPPGLAGVETQY; v_call: TRBV29-1
cdr3_aa: SGKKGMNTEAF; v_call: TRBV29-1
cdr3_aa: ASSEALQAF; v_call: TRBV2
cdr3_aa: SAELAGPYEQY; v_call: TRBV20-1
cdr3_aa: ASSLQDLGGYT; v_call: TRBV12-3/TRBV12-4
cdr3_aa: SVKRLFTDTQY; v_call: TRBV29-1
cdr3_aa: ASSFSPTYNSPLH; v_call: TRBV5-5
cdr3_aa: ASSQGAGTSYEQY; v_call: TRBV3-1
cdr3_aa: ASSPLGGVSYEQY; v_call: TRBV7-9
cdr3_aa: ASSVDRADTQY; v_call: TRBV2
cdr3_aa: ASSPLPGDATDTQY; v_call: TRBV18
cdr3_aa: ASSTGQTYEQY; v_call: TRBV5-1
cdr3_aa: ASSVTTGGETAF; v_call: TRBV9
cdr3_aa: ASSYSREGNNEQF; v_call: TRBV6-6
cdr3_aa: ASNVGVTNVLT; v_call: TRBV12-3/TRBV12-4
cdr3_aa: ASIYSGGPTDTQY; v_call: TRBV28
cdr3_aa: ASSSWGVQY; v_call: TRBV2
cdr3_aa: SAPGQRTLHETQY; v_call: TRBV20-1
cdr3_aa: AWSRGFAYEQY; v_call: TRBV30
cdr3_aa: ASKRPGQGLSGTEAF; v_call: TRBV7-2
cdr3_aa: ASSIYLRGADTQY; v_call: TRBV5-1